This TCR beta chain derives from a study of beta chain features in type 1 diabetes. A remark on this clone: Its antigen is still unknown.

Study-wide results and limits: The study found moderately but significantly shorter TCRB CDR3s in all four CD4+ subsets of Type 1 diabetes patients.

Based on CD45RO/CCR7/CD25/CD127/CD95/CD27, CD4+ regulatory, stem cell-like memory, naive and central memory cells were sorted. Germline trimming cut 3 bases from V and 0 bases from J; bases unmatched to any gene: 5. The CDR3 is made up of 16 amino acids. Germline assignment: CDR1 SGHTS and CDR2 YDEGEE. Since all of the isolated RNA was reverse transcribed, expressed TCRB transcripts were what got sequenced. TCRdb's table, derived via immunoSEQ multiplex PCR, lists solely in-frame clones and lacks some. This repertoire shows more than 100,000 clones, 15% to 20% found once; its top ten account for approximately 2.3%.

The clonotype comes from a man aged 25-45 years with type 1 diabetes. The chain uses TRBV5-8 and TRBJ2-5; 10 bases line up with TRBD2. The sample taken for sequencing was central memory CD4+ T cells from blood. The chain's CDR3 is CASSSWTSGDQETQYF. Here the CDR3 DNA reads TGTGCCAGCAGCTCTTGGACTAGCGGAGACCAAGAGACCCAGTACTTC.